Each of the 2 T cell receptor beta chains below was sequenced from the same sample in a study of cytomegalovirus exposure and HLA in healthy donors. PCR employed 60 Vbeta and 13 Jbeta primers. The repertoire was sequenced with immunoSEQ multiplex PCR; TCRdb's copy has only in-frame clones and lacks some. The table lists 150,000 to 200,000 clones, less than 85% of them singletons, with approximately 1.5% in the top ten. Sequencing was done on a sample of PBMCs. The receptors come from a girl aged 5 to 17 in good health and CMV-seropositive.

CDR3 region: CASSLSDRGYEQYF. Here the CDR3 DNA reads TGCGCCAGCAGCTTAAGCGACAGGGGCTACGAGCAGTACTTC. The chain recombines TRBV5-1 with TRBJ2-7; 8 bases match TRBD1. This CDR3 has 14 residues. The germline gives CDR1 SGHRS, CDR2 YFSETQ. The junction had 4 bases not matched to a gene; V was cut back by 2 bases and J by 3 bases.

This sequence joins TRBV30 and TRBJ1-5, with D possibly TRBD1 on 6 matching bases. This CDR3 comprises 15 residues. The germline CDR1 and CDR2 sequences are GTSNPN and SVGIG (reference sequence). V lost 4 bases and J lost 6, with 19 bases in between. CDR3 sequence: CAWTSARGFPQPQHF. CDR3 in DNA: TGTGCCTGGACTTCGGCCAGGGGTTTTCCTCAGCCCCAGCATTTT.